This is a list of T cell receptor beta chains from one sample in a study of T cell repertoires in cytomegalovirus infection. Each CDR3 protein gets one entry after TCRdb re-called the reads with MiXCR. The sample contains about 130,000 distinct CDR3 sequences, 7% to 9.5% of which appear only once. Source material: PBMCs. These TCRs come from a human donor in good health (CMV status not recorded). Some clones in this sample may be carry-over from other donors' samples. Both conserved end residues are part of each CDR3. D genes are given only for firm matches. Clone size is given for some rows only: seen once, a few or many times, or a class if the clone is expanded.

D: -; J: TRBJ2-1; size: few; V: TRBV19; DNA: TGTGCCAGTAGTATAGATCGGGGCAGGGTTACCTACAATGAGCAGTTCTTC; CDR3: CASSIDRGRVTYNEQFF
D: -; J: TRBJ1-1; size: many; V: TRBV7-9; DNA: TGTGCCAGCAGCCCAGGACGGCCGAACACTGAAGCTTTCTTT; CDR3: CASSPGRPNTEAFF
D: -; J: TRBJ1-3; size: many; V: TRBV7-2; DNA: TGTGCCAGCAGCCGGAATAATTGGAGCTCTGGAAACACCATATATTTT; CDR3: CASSRNNWSSGNTIYF
D: -; J: TRBJ2-4; size: many; V: TRBV5-1; DNA: TGCGCCAGCAGCCTCCAATCGCTGGACATTCAGTACTTC; CDR3: CASSLQSLDIQYF
D: -; J: TRBJ2-2; size: -; V: TRBV29-1; DNA: TGCAGCGCATCAGACGCCGGGGAGCTGTTTTTT; CDR3: CSASDAGELFF
D: -; J: TRBJ2-3; size: -; V: TRBV5-4; DNA: TGTGCCAGCAGCTTGTCACAGCCTAGCACAGATACGCAGTATTTT; CDR3: CASSLSQPSTDTQYF
D: -; J: TRBJ1-1; size: many; V: TRBV10-3; DNA: TGTGCCACCTCCTTGGGGCCCGTGAACACTGAAGCTTTCTTT; CDR3: CATSLGPVNTEAFF
D: -; J: TRBJ2-3; size: many; V: TRBV25-1; DNA: TGTGCCAGCAGTCAAGGGGTCTGGACAGATACGCAGTATTTT; CDR3: CASSQGVWTDTQYF
D: TRBD1; J: TRBJ1-1; size: many; V: TRBV7-2; DNA: TGTGCCAGCAGCTACAGGGGGGAGCCTGAAGCTTTCTTT; CDR3: CASSYRGEPEAFF
D: -; J: TRBJ2-1; size: many; V: TRBV6-5; DNA: TGTGCCAGCAGTTACGGGACCCTGAGCTCCTACAATGAGCAGTTCTTC; CDR3: CASSYGTLSSYNEQFF
D: -; J: TRBJ1-4; size: -; V: TRBV7-6; DNA: TGTGCCAGCAGCTTGTCAGGGCCTTCTAATGAAAAACTGTTTTTT; CDR3: CASSLSGPSNEKLFF
D: TRBD1; J: TRBJ1-5; size: many; V: TRBV19; DNA: TGTGCCAGTAGGATTGGACAGGGCACTCCCAATCAGCCCCAGCATTTT; CDR3: CASRIGQGTPNQPQHF
D: -; J: TRBJ1-1; size: many; V: TRBV4-2; DNA: TGTGCCAGCAGCCCTCGGGTGAGTGGTTTGAACACTGAAGCTTTCTTT; CDR3: CASSPRVSGLNTEAFF
D: -; J: TRBJ1-1; size: many; V: TRBV28; DNA: TGTGCCAGCAGTTACAGCACTCCAGGCCCTAAAGCTTTCTTT; CDR3: CASSYSTPGPKAFF
D: TRBD2; J: TRBJ2-3; size: -; V: TRBV20-1; DNA: TGCAGTGCCTATCCTAGCGGGGGCCCCTTCTACACAGATACGCAGTATTTT; CDR3: CSAYPSGGPFYTDTQYF
D: -; J: TRBJ1-1; size: many; V: TRBV12-3/TRBV12-4; DNA: TGTGCCAGCAGTTTGGCAGGCCGGCTGAACACTGAAGCTTTCTTT; CDR3: CASSLAGRLNTEAFF
D: TRBD2; J: TRBJ2-5; size: -; V: TRBV7-9; DNA: TGTGCCAGCACGGGGGGGTACCAAGAGACCCAGTACTTC; CDR3: CASTGGYQETQYF
D: -; J: TRBJ1-2; size: many; V: TRBV19; DNA: TGTGCCAGTAGTGATGACAGGCTGCTCTATGGCTACACCTTC; CDR3: CASSDDRLLYGYTF
D: TRBD1; J: TRBJ1-4; size: many; V: TRBV6-5; DNA: TGTGCCAGCAGTAGGGACAGCCTTGGCACTAATGAAAAACTGTTTTTT; CDR3: CASSRDSLGTNEKLFF
D: -; J: TRBJ2-1; size: many; V: TRBV7-2; DNA: TGTGCCAGCAGCTTAACAGGGCCTGGCAATGAGCAGTTCTTC; CDR3: CASSLTGPGNEQFF
D: -; J: TRBJ1-1; size: many; V: TRBV2; DNA: TGTGCCAGCAAATACATGAACACTGAAGCTTTCTTT; CDR3: CASKYMNTEAFF
D: -; J: TRBJ1-1; size: -; V: TRBV28; DNA: TGTGCCAGCGGATCATTTTTTCAGGATTCGGGGCGCACTGAAGCTTTCTTT; CDR3: CASGSFFQDSGRTEAFF
D: -; J: TRBJ1-1; size: -; V: TRBV2; DNA: TGTGCCAGCAGTGATGTGGGTAGGAACACTGAAGCTTTCTTT; CDR3: CASSDVGRNTEAFF
D: TRBD2; J: TRBJ2-1; size: many; V: TRBV6-2/TRBV6-3; DNA: TGTGCCAGCAGGGGAAGCGGGGGCATTTACAATGAGCAGTTCTTC; CDR3: CASRGSGGIYNEQFF
D: -; J: TRBJ2-7; size: many; V: TRBV7-9; DNA: TGTGCCAGCAGCACGCAGAGCTTCTACGAGCAGTACTTC; CDR3: CASSTQSFYEQYF
D: -; J: TRBJ1-1; size: many; V: TRBV5-4; DNA: TGTGCCAGCAGCTTGCGAGACGAGAACACTGAAGCTTTCTTT; CDR3: CASSLRDENTEAFF
D: -; J: TRBJ2-1; size: many; V: TRBV15; DNA: TGTGCCACCAGCAGAGAAGGTAGAGGCGGACTCCCCTACAATGAGCAGTTCTTC; CDR3: CATSREGRGGLPYNEQFF
D: -; J: TRBJ1-5; size: many; V: TRBV28; DNA: TGTGCCAGCACTCTACAAGAGGGTAGCAATCAGCCCCAGCATTTT; CDR3: CASTLQEGSNQPQHF
D: -; J: TRBJ2-7; size: many; V: TRBV12-3/TRBV12-4; DNA: TGTGCCAGCAGTTTGCTGGGACCTACCTACGAGCAGTACTTC; CDR3: CASSLLGPTYEQYF
D: TRBD1; J: TRBJ2-2; size: many; V: TRBV4-1; DNA: TGCGCCAGCAGCCACCTTCGGACAGGGCGGTTCGCCGGGGAGCTGTTTTTT; CDR3: CASSHLRTGRFAGELFF
D: TRBD1; J: TRBJ2-3; size: many; V: TRBV10-2; DNA: TGCGCCAGCAGTGACAGGGGGTTGCCTGATACGCAGTATTTT; CDR3: CASSDRGLPDTQYF
D: TRBD1; J: TRBJ1-6; size: -; V: TRBV7-2; DNA: TGTGCCAGCAGCTCGATTCCGGGACAGGGTTATCCCAGTTCACCCCTCCACTTT; CDR3: CASSSIPGQGYPSSPLHF
D: -; J: TRBJ2-6; size: -; V: TRBV2; DNA: TGTGCCAACCAGGGTCTGCGGTCTGGGGCCAACGTCCTGACTTTC; CDR3: CANQGLRSGANVLTF
D: -; J: TRBJ1-5; size: many; V: TRBV7-2; DNA: TGTGCCAGCAGCTTAGGTTGGACGCCCCAGCATTTT; CDR3: CASSLGWTPQHF